This T cell receptor (beta chain) was identified during a study of identical twins. Findings of the study overall: In monozygotic twins, models underestimated the sharing of out-of-frame TCR alpha. The abundant beta clonotypes from cord blood had fewer insertions, and memory repertoires had none of this.

In regard to this clonotype: The antigen is unknown.

The CDR3 is made up of 15 amino acids. In germline, CDR1 is SGHTA, CDR2 FQGNSA. With 5 bases clipped from V and 6 bases from J, the junction kept 12 bases outside the gene matches. Template switching (which added a universal primer site) was used, and cDNA carried unique molecular identifiers. TCRdb passed the 5' RACE reads through MiXCR, listing each CDR3 protein once. This sample has a few hundred thousand distinct CDR3 sequences; approximately 9.6% occur once, and the top ten carry under 3.5%. This same sample was also part of a study on yellow fever vaccine responses in identical twins. That work states: Reportedly, the response of twins' T cells to the vaccine seemed partly convergent, partly personalized.

The V gene is TRBV7-2, the J gene TRBJ2-7; TRBD2 aligns across 8 bases. The sample consisted of PBMCs. This clonotype originated in a woman between 18 and 29 years old in good health. The CDR3 region is CASSAAGREDSEQYF. CDR3 nucleotide sequence: TGTGCCAGCAGCGCCGCGGGGCGGGAGGATTCCGAGCAGTACTTC.